Listed here is a single T cell receptor beta chain. As yet, its antigen is unknown. The PCR used 60 Vbeta and 13 Jbeta primers. Generated by immunoSEQ multiplex PCR, the TCRdb table keeps only in-frame clones and is missing some. Among over 150,000 clones listed, 70% to 80% were seen once. This sample was taken from a study of cytomegalovirus exposure and HLA in healthy donors. Study-wide results and caveats: In a later analysis, TCR beta V- and J-gene trimming showed a link to a missense DCLRE1C variant. In vitro testing confirmed a few CMV-associated chains as specific for CMV antigens.

The receptor's source is a man aged 18-30 years in good health and CMV-seropositive. Sequencing input: PBMCs.

The CDR3 loop reads CASSLASLTEAFF. Here the CDR3 DNA reads TGTGCCAGCAGCTTAGCGAGTCTCACTGAAGCTTTCTTT. The chain employs TRBV7-2 and TRBJ1-1; D gene unclear. Trimming took off 0 bases at V and 4 bases at J, with 6 bases between the two ends. Germline CDR1 and CDR2: SGHTA and FQGNSA. CDR3 length: 13 residues.